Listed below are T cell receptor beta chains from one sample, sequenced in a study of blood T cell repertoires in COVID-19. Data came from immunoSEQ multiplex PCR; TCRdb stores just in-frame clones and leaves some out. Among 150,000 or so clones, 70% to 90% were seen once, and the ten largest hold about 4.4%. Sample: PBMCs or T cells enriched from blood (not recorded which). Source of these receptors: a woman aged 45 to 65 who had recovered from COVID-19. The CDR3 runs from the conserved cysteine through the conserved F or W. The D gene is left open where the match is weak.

cdr3_nt: TGTGCCAGCAGCCTCTACCGGGACAGGGATAAGTACGGCTACACCTTC
cdr3_aa: CASSLYRDRDKYGYTF
j_call: TRBJ1-2
v_call: TRBV5-6
d_call: TRBD1

cdr3_nt: TGTGCCAGCAGCACCCTGGACAGCTCCTCTGGGGCCAACGTCCTGACTTTC
cdr3_aa: CASSTLDSSSGANVLTF
j_call: TRBJ2-6
v_call: TRBV4-2
d_call: -

cdr3_nt: TGTGCCAGCAGTTACGGAGATAGGGGAAGGCATTCACCCCTCCACTTT
cdr3_aa: CASSYGDRGRHSPLHF
j_call: TRBJ1-6
v_call: TRBV6-5
d_call: -

cdr3_nt: TGTGCCAGCAGTTTGGCAGGGCCTTTCTCTGGAAACACCATATATTTT
cdr3_aa: CASSLAGPFSGNTIYF
j_call: TRBJ1-3
v_call: TRBV27
d_call: -

cdr3_nt: TGTGCCAGCAGTTACGTCGGACTCGGGAGCACGCAGTATTTT
cdr3_aa: CASSYVGLGSTQYF
j_call: TRBJ2-3
v_call: TRBV28
d_call: -

cdr3_nt: TGCGCCAGCAGCTATGACGGGACAGGACAGCCCCAGCATTTT
cdr3_aa: CASSYDGTGQPQHF
j_call: TRBJ1-5
v_call: TRBV5-1
d_call: TRBD1

cdr3_nt: TGCGCCAGCAGCTTGGGGCAGGGGCCAGATACGCAGTATTTT
cdr3_aa: CASSLGQGPDTQYF
j_call: TRBJ2-3
v_call: TRBV5-1
d_call: -

cdr3_nt: TGCAGTGCTAGTCGCAGGGGTAATGGCAATCAGCCCCAGCATTTT
cdr3_aa: CSASRRGNGNQPQHF
j_call: TRBJ1-5
v_call: TRBV20-1
d_call: -

cdr3_nt: TGTGCCACCAGCACGGGACTGAGCAATTCACCCCTCCACTTT
cdr3_aa: CATSTGLSNSPLHF
j_call: TRBJ1-6
v_call: TRBV15
d_call: -

cdr3_nt: TGCAGCGTTGAAGGGGGGACTGGACAAGAGACCCAGTACTTC
cdr3_aa: CSVEGGTGQETQYF
j_call: TRBJ2-5
v_call: TRBV29-1
d_call: -

cdr3_nt: TGCGCCAGCAGCTTGATGGACAGGACCTATGGCTACACCTTC
cdr3_aa: CASSLMDRTYGYTF
j_call: TRBJ1-2
v_call: TRBV5-1
d_call: TRBD1

cdr3_nt: TGTGCCAGCAGTCCCTACAGGGGCGCGACTAATGAAAAACTGTTTTTT
cdr3_aa: CASSPYRGATNEKLFF
j_call: TRBJ1-4
v_call: TRBV27
d_call: TRBD1

cdr3_nt: TGTGCCAGCACCGATCAGGGGAATTGGGTTGGCTACACCTTC
cdr3_aa: CASTDQGNWVGYTF
j_call: TRBJ1-2
v_call: TRBV28
d_call: -

cdr3_nt: TGTGCCAGTAGTACAGTAGACAGTTTAAGTGATGGCTACACCTTC
cdr3_aa: CASSTVDSLSDGYTF
j_call: TRBJ1-2
v_call: TRBV19
d_call: -

cdr3_nt: TGCAGCGTTTACTCTGGAAACACCATATATTTT
cdr3_aa: CSVYSGNTIYF
j_call: TRBJ1-3
v_call: TRBV29-1
d_call: -

cdr3_nt: TGTGCCAGCAGCGAAGGGACACAATTTAATCAGCCCCAGCATTTT
cdr3_aa: CASSEGTQFNQPQHF
j_call: TRBJ1-5
v_call: TRBV9
d_call: -